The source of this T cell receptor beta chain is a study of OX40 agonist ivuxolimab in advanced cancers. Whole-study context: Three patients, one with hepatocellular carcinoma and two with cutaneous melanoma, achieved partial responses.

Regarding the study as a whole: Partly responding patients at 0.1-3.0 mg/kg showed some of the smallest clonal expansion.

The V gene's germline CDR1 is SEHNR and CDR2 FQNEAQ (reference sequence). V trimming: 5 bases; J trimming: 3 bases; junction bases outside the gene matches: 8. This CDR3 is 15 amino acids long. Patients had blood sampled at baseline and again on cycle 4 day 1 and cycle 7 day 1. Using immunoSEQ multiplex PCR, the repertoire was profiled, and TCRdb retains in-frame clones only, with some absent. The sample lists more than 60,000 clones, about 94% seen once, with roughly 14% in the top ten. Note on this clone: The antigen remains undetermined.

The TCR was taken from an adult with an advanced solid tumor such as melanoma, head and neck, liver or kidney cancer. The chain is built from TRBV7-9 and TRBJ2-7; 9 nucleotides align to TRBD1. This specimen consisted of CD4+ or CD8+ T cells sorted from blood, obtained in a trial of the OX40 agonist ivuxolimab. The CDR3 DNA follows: TGTGCCAGCAGCCCTCGGACAGGGGCCCTCTACGAGCAGTACTTC. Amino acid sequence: CASSPRTGALYEQYF.